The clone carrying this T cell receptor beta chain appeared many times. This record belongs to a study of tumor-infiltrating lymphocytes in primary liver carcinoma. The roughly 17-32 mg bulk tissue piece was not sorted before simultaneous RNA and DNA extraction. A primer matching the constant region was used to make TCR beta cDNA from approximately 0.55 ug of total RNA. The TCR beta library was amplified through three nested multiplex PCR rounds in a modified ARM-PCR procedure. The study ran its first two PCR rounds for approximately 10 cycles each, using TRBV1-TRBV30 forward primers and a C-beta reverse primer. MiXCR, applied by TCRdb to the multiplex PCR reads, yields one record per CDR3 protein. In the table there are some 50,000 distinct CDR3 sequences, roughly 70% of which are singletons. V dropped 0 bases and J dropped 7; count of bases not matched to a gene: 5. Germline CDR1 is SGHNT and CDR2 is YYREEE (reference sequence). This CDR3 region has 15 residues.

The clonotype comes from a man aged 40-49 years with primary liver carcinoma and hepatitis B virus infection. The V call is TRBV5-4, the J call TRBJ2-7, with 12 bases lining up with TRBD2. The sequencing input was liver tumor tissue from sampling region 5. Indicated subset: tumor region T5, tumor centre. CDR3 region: CASSLETSGRREQYF. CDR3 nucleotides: TGTGCCAGCAGCTTGGAGACTAGCGGGAGACGGGAGCAGTACTTC.